The 10 T cell receptor beta chains below were found in one sample sequenced in a study of cytomegalovirus exposure and HLA in healthy donors. Repertoires were generated with immunoSEQ multiplex PCR, while TCRdb's copy carries only in-frame clones and drops some. The table shows fewer than 85,000 clones, with roughly 90% occurring only once. Material: PBMCs. Receptor source: a woman under 30 in good health and CMV-seropositive.

The V and J genes are TRBV5-4 and TRBJ2-7, with TRBD2 as a possible D gene (5 bases). Germline V gene lookup returns CDR1 SGHNT and CDR2 YYREEE (reference sequence). Trimming cost V 4 bases and J 2 bases, with 13 bases left between them. The length of the CDR3 is 14 residues. CDR3 region: CASSTDAGPYEQYF. CDR3 sequence (DNA): TGTGCCAGCAGCACGGACGCGGGCCCCTACGAGCAGTACTTC.

The chain has TRBV14 and TRBJ2-3, with D unclear. CDR1 is SGHDN, CDR2 FVKESK, per germline. The CDR3 length is 16 residues. V gave up 2 bases and J gave up 6 bases, with 18 bases separating them. The CDR3 bases are TGTGCCAGCAGCCAATTCCAGACTGATACCGAGGATACGCAGTATTTT. As protein: CASSQFQTDTEDTQYF.

The CDR3 DNA reads as TGTGCCAGCAGTCAGGGTCGTGGCTACACCTTC. This gives the protein CASSQGRGYTF. J is TRBJ1-2 and V is TRBV9; D perhaps matches TRBD1 (5 bases). From germline, CDR1 is SGDLS and CDR2 YYNGEE. Trimming took off 5 bases at V and 7 bases at J, with 9 bases between the two ends. The CDR3 extends over 11 amino acids.

The chain employs TRBV11-2 and TRBJ1-2, with 7 bases aligning to TRBD1. Germline V CDR1 and CDR2: SGHAT, FQNNGV. The CDR3 is 16 amino acids. The J segment lost 7 bases and the V segment lost 0 bases, leaving 11 bases of the junction unmatched. The CDR3 loop is CASSLDPGTGVLGYTF. The CDR3 nucleotides are TGTGCCAGCAGCTTAGATCCCGGAACAGGGGTTCTTGGCTACACCTTC.

The chain carries TRBV29-1 and TRBJ2-3; TRBD2 might be the D (5 bases). The CDR3 covers 15 residues. Germline V gene data show CDR1 as SQVTM and CDR2 as ANQGSEA. V lost 6 bases and J 2 bases, leaving 18 bases between the germline ends. As DNA, the CDR3 is TGCAGCGTCAATCGGGGAGCTAGGAACACAGATACGCAGTATTTT. It specifies CSVNRGARNTDTQYF.

The V call is TRBV28, the J call TRBJ2-6; perhaps TRBD2 as D (7 bases). Trimming pared 4 bases from V and 5 bases from J, leaving 21 bases between. Per germline, CDR1 MDHEN and CDR2 SYDVKM. The CDR3 spans 18 residues. CDR3 protein: CASSSSPGGRVRANVLTF. The CDR3 DNA sequence: TGTGCCAGCAGTTCCTCACCCGGGGGGCGCGTAAGGGCCAACGTCCTGACTTTC. Full variable domain (outside the CDR3, taken from reference TRBV28 and TRBJ2-6): DVKVTQSSRYLVKRTGEKVFLECVQDMDHENMFWYRQDPGLGLRLIYFSYDVKMKEKGDIPEGYSVSREKKERFSLILESASTNQTSMYLCASSSSPGGRVRANVLTFGAGSRLTVL.

The J gene is TRBJ2-1, the V gene TRBV9; 8 nucleotides align to TRBD2. CDR1 SGDLS and CDR2 YYNGEE come from the germline V gene. V shed 3 bases and J 4 bases; nucleotides not matched to a gene: 9. This CDR3 has 16 residues. The CDR3 nucleotides read TGTGCCAGCAGCGGTAGCCGGGAGGGCCCGTACAATGAGCAGTTCTTC. Translating it yields CASSGSREGPYNEQFF.

The rearrangement uses TRBV19 and TRBJ2-7; possible D gene TRBD2, 5 bases. Per germline, CDR1 LNHDA and CDR2 SQIVND (reference sequence). V lost 6 bases, J lost 3 bases, and 12 bases lay in between. CDR3 size: 13 residues. CDR3 region: CASSASRDYEQYF. The DNA of the CDR3 is TGTGCCAGTAGCGCTAGCCGAGACTACGAGCAGTACTTC.

The chain uses TRBV6-5 and TRBJ2-7; a weak D match, TRBD2 (5 bases). Looked up from germline, CDR1 is MNHEY and CDR2 is SVGAGI. V lost 6 bases to trimming and J lost 5 bases, with 14 bases between them. The CDR3 contains 13 residues. CDR3 nucleotide sequence: TGTGCCAGCAGACCGTCTAGCTTAGACGAGCAGTACTTC. Its translation is CASRPSSLDEQYF.

The V call is TRBV7-2, the J call TRBJ1-2; possible D gene TRBD1, 5 bases. V was trimmed by 1 base and J by 6 bases, leaving 15 bases between them. The CDR3 length is 15 residues. Germline V CDR1 and CDR2: SGHTA, FQGNSA. This chain's CDR3 is CASSLVWRGGDGYTF. CDR3 in DNA: TGTGCCAGCAGCTTAGTCTGGAGGGGAGGTGATGGCTACACCTTC.